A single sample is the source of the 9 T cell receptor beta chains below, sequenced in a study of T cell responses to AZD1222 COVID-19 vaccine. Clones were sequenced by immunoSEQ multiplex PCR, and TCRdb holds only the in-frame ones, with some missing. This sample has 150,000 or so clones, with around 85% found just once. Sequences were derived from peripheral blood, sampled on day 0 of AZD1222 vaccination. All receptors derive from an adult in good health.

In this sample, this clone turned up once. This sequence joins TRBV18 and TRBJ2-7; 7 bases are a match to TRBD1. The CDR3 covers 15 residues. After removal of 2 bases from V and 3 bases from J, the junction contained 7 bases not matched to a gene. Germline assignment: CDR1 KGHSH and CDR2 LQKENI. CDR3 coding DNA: TGTGCCAGCTCACCAAGCGTCGCAGGGGGCTACGAGCAGTACTTC. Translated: CASSPSVAGGYEQYF.

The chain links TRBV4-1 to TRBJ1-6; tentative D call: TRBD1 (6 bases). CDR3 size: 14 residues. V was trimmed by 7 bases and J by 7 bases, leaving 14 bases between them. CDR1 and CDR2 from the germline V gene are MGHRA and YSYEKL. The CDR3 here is CASTPRQVNSPLHF. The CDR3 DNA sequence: TGCGCCAGCACCCCGCGACAGGTGAATTCACCCCTCCACTTT.

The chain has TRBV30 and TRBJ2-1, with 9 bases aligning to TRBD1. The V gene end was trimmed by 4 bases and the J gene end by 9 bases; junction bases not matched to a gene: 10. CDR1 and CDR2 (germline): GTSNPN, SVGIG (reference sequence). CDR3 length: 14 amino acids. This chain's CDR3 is CAWTTGTGMGEQFF. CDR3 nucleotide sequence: TGTGCCTGGACTACCGGGACAGGGATGGGTGAGCAGTTCTTC.

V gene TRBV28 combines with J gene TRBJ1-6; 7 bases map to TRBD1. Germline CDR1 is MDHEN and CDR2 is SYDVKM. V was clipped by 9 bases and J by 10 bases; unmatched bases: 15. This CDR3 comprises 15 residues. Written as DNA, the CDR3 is TGTGCCAGTAAGGACAGGCCATCAGAGGGATCACCCCTCCACTTT. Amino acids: CASKDRPSEGSPLHF.

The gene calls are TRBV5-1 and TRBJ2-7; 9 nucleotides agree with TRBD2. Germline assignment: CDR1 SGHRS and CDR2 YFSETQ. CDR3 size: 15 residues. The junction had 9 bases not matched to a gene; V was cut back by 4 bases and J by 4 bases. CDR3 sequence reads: CASSPQGSGSYEQYF. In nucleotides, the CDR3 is TGCGCCAGCAGCCCCCAAGGTAGCGGGAGTTACGAGCAGTACTTC.

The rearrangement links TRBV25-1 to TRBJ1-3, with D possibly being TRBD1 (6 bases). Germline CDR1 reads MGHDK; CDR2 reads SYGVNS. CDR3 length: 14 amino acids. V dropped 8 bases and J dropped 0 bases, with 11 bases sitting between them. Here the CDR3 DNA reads TGTGCCAGCGCTGGGACACTCTCTGGAAACACCATATATTTT. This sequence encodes CASAGTLSGNTIYF. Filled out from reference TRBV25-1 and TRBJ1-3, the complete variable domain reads EADIYQTPRYLVIGTGKKITLECSQTMGHDKMYWYQQDPGMELHLIHYSYGVNSTEKGDLSSESTVSRIRTEHFPLTLESARPSHTSQYLCASAGTLSGNTIYFGEGSWLTVV.

In DNA, the CDR3 is TGTGCCAGCAGCCCCTATAGGGGGGCTGAAGCTTTCTTT. Translating gives CASSPYRGAEAFF. J is TRBJ1-1 and V is TRBV11-2; the D gene is possibly TRBD1 (6 bases). Trimming removed 5 bases from V and 6 bases from J, with 13 bases in between. Per the germline V gene, CDR1 is SGHAT and CDR2 is FQNNGV. The CDR3 has 13 amino acids.

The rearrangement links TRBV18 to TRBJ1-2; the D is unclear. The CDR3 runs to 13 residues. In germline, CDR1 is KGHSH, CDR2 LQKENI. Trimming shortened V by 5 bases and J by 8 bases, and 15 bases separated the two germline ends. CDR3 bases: TGTGCCAGCTCATCCACCGTCTGGGAGGGCTACACCTTC. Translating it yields CASSSTVWEGYTF. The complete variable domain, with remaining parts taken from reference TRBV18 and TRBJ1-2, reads NAGVMQNPRHLVRRRGQEARLRCSPMKGHSHVYWYRQLPEEGLKFMVYLQKENIIDESGMPKERFSAEFPKEGPSILRIQQVVRGDSAAYFCASSSTVWEGYTFGSGTRLTVV.

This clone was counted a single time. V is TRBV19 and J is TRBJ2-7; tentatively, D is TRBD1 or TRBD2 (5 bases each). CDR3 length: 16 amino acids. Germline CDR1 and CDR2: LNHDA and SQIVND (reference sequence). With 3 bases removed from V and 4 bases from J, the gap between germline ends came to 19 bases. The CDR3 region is CASSIGTGGPPYEQYF. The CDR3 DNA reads TGTGCCAGTAGTATTGGGACGGGCGGCCCTCCTTACGAGCAGTACTTC.